Sequencing of this T cell receptor beta chain was carried out in a study of cytomegalovirus exposure and HLA in healthy donors. TCRdb's table, derived via immunoSEQ multiplex PCR, lists solely in-frame clones and lacks some. The sample lists about 98,000 clones; approximately 88% were seen once. Donors were drawn from the approximately 110-subject validation cohort, separate from the roughly 700-subject first cohort. The sequenced sample was PBMCs. The TCR comes from a woman younger than 45 in good health and CMV-seronegative.

CDR3 in DNA: TGTGCCAGCAGCTTCAGGGGATCTGGGGCCAACGTCCTGACTTTC. Amino acid sequence: CASSFRGSGANVLTF. The chain couples TRBV5-8 to TRBJ2-6, with a weak D call TRBD1 (6 bases). CDR3 length: 15 amino acids. Germline V gene sequence: CDR1 SGHTS, CDR2 YDEGEE. Trimming left V 2 bases short and J 1 base short, with 7 bases between.